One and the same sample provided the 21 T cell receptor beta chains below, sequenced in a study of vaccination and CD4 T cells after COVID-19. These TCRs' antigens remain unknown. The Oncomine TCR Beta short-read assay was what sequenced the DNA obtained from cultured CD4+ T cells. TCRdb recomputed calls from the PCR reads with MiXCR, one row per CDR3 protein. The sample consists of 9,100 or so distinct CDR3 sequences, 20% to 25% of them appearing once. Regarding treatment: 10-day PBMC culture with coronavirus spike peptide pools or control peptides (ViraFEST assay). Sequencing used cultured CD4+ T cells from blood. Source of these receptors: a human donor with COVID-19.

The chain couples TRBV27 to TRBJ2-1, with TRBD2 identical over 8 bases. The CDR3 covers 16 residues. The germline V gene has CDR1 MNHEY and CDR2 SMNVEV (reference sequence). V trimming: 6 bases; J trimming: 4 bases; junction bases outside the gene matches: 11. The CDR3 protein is CASRDITGGKYNEQFF. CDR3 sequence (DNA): TGTGCCAGCAGGGACATAACGGGGGGGAAATACAATGAGCAGTTCTTC.

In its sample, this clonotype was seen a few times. CDR3 DNA: TGTGCCAGCAGTGAATTGGGGGCCCGAGCTGAAGCTTTCTTT. Residues: CASSELGARAEAFF. The chain recombines TRBV2 with TRBJ1-1, with D perhaps matching TRBD1 (6 bases). This CDR3 contains 14 residues. The germline CDR1 and CDR2 sequences are SNHLY and FYNNEI. V was clipped by 2 bases and J by 6 bases, with 13 bases between them.

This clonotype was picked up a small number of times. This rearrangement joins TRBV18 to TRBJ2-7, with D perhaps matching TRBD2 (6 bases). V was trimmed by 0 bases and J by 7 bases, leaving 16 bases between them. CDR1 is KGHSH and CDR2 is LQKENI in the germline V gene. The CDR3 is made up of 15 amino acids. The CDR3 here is CASSPPGTPDREQYF. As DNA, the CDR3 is TGTGCCAGCTCACCACCCGGGACTCCAGATCGGGAGCAGTACTTC.

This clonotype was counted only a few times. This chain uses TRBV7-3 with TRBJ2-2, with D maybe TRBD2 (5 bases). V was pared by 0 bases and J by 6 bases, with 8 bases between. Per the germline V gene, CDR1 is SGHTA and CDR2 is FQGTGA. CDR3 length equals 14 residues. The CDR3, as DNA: TGTGCCAGCAGCTTAACACCGGGGTCCGGGGAGCTGTTTTTT. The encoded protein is CASSLTPGSGELFF.

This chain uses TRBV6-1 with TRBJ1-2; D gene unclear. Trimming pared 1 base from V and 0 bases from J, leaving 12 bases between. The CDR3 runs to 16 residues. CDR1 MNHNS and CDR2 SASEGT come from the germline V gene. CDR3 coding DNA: TGTGCCAGCAGTGAAGAGTACAGAGGAGCTAACTATGGCTACACCTTC. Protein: CASSEEYRGANYGYTF.

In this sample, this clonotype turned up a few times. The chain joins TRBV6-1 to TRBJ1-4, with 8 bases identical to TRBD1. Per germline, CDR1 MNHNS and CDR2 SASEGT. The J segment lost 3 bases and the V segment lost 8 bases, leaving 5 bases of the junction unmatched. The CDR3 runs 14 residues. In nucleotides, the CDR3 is TGTGCCAGCGCCAGGGGGCCGGCTAATGAAAAACTGTTTTTT. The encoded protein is CASARGPANEKLFF.

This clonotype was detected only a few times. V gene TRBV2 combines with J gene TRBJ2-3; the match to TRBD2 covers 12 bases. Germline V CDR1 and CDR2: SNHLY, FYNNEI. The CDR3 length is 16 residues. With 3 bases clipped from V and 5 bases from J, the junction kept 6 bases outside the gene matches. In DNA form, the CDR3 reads TGTGCCAGCAGTGACCTACTAGCGGGGGGCAAAGATACGCAGTATTTT. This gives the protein CASSDLLAGGKDTQYF.

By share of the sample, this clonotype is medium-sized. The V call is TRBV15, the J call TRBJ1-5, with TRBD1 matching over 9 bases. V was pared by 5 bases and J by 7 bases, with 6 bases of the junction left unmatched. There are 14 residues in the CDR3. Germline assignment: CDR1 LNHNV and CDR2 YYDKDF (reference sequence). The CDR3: CATSPDRGYQPQHF. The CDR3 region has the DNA TGTGCCACCAGCCCGGACAGGGGATACCAGCCCCAGCATTTT.

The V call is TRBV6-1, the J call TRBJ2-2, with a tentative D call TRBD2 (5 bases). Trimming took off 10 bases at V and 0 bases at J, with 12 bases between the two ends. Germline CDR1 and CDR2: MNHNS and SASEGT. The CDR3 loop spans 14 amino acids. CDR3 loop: CAIKWRPNTGELFF. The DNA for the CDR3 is TGTGCCATCAAATGGAGGCCGAACACCGGGGAGCTGTTTTTT.

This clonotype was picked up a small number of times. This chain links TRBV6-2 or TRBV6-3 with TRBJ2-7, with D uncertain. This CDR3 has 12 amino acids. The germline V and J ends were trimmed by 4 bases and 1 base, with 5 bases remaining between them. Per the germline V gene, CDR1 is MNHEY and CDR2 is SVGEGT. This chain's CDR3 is CASSSDSYEQYF. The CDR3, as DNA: TGTGCCAGCAGTTCCGATTCCTACGAGCAGTACTTC.

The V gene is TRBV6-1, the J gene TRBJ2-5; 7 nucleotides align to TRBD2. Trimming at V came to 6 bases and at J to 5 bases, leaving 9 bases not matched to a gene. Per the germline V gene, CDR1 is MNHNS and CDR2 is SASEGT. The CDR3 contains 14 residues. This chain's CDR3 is CASRRVGEGETQYF. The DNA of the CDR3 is TGTGCCAGCAGGAGGGTCGGGGAGGGGGAGACCCAGTACTTC.

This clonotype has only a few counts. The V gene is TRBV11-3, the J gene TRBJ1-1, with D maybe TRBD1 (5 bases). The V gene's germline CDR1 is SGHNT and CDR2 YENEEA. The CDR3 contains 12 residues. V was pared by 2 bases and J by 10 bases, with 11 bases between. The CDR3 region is CASSLYSTGAFF. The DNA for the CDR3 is TGTGCCAGCAGCTTATATTCAACAGGAGCTTTCTTT. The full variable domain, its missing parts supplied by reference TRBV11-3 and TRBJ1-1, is EAGVVQSPRYKIIEKKQPVAFWCNPISGHNTLYWYLQNLGQGPELLIRYENEEAVDDSQLPKDRFSAERLKGVDSTLKIQPAELGDSAVYLCASSLYSTGAFFGQGTRLTVV.

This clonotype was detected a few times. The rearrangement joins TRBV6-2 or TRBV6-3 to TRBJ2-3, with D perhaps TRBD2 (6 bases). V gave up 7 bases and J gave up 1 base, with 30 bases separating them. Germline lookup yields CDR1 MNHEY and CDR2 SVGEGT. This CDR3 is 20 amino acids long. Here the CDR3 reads CASTHRVLASSTQGTDTQYF. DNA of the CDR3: TGTGCCAGCACCCATCGGGTACTAGCCTCTTCCACCCAGGGCACAGATACGCAGTATTTT.

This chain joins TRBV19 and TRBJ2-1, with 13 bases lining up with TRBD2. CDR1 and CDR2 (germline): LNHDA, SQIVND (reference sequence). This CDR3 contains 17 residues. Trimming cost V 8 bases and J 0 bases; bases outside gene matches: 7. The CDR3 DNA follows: TGTGCCAGTGGCACTAGCGGGGGGGCGAGCTCCTACAATGAGCAGTTCTTC. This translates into CASGTSGGASSYNEQFF.

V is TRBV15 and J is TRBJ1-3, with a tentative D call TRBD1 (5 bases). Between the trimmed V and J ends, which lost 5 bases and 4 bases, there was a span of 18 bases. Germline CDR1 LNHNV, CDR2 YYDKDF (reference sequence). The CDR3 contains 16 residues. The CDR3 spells CATSARGLGSGNTIYF. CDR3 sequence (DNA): TGTGCCACCAGCGCCCGGGGGTTAGGTTCAGGAAACACCATATATTTT.

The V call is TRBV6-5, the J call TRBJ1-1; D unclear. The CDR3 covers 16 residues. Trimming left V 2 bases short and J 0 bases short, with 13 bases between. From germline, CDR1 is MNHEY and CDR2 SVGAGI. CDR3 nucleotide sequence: TGTGCCAGCAGTTACGTCCGGTTTTTTATGAACACTGAAGCTTTCTTT. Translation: CASSYVRFFMNTEAFF.

The CDR3 nucleotides are TGTGCCAGTAGTATTTTCCCGACTAGCGGGGGATACAATGAGCAGTTCTTC. The encoded protein is CASSIFPTSGGYNEQFF. This rearrangement joins TRBV19 to TRBJ2-1, with 12 nucleotides matching TRBD2. The CDR3 consists of 17 residues. V was pared by 3 bases and J by 4 bases, with 7 bases of the junction left unmatched. Germline loops: CDR1 LNHDA, CDR2 SQIVND (reference sequence).

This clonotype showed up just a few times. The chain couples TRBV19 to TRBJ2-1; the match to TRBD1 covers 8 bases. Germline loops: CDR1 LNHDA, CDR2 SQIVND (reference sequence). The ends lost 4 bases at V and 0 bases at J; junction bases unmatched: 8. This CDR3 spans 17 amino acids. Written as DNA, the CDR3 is TGTGCCAGTAGTAGGACAGGGACCCTTAGCTCCTACAATGAGCAGTTCTTC. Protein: CASSRTGTLSSYNEQFF.

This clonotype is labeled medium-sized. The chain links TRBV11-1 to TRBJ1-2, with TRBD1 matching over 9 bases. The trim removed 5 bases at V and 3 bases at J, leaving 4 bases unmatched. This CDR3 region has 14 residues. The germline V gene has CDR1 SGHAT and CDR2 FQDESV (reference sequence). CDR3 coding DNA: TGTGCCAGCAGCGCATGGACAGGGGACTATGGCTACACCTTC. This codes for CASSAWTGDYGYTF.

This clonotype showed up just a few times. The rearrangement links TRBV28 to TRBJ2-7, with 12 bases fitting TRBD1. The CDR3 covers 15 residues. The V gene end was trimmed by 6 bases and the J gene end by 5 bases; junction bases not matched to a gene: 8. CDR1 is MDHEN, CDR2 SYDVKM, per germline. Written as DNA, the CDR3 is TGTGCCAGCAGCCCCGGGACAGGGGGCGGGCACGAGCAGTACTTC. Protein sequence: CASSPGTGGGHEQYF.

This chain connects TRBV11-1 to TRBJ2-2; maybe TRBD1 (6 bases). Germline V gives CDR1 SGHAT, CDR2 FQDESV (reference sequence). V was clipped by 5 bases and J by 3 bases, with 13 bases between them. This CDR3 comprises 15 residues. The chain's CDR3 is CASSLAQGYTGELFF. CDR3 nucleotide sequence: TGTGCCAGCAGCCTCGCACAGGGATACACCGGGGAGCTGTTTTTT.